Below, 21 T cell receptor beta chains from the same sample are listed, as sequenced in a study of Graves' ophthalmopathy and Graves' hyperthyroidism. Investigators amplified TCR beta CDR3 regions from RNA transcripts. RT-PCR with HTBI primers came first, then second-round multiplex PCR. MiXCR, run by TCRdb on the multiplex PCR reads, gives a single entry per CDR3 protein. The repertoire includes more than 40,000 distinct CDR3 sequences, around 48% of them detected once, and about 25% sits in the top ten. Input material: peripheral blood. Every receptor here comes from an adult man with Graves' ophthalmopathy.

Worth noting for this clonotype: One end of the junction varies from germline; a read error may be responsible. The V and J genes are TRBV4-3 and TRBJ2-7, with D maybe TRBD1 (6 bases). The length of the CDR3 is 15 residues. Germline CDR1 reads LGHNA; CDR2 reads YSLEER. CDR3 protein: CASSRHPGDTGELYF. CDR3 nucleotides: TGCGCCAGCAGCCGGCACCCCGGGGACACCGGGGAGCTGTACTTC.

This clonotype was found many times. V is TRBV30 and J is TRBJ2-5, with D perhaps TRBD2 (7 bases). V dropped 1 base and J dropped 4 bases, with 16 bases sitting between them. CDR3 length equals 15 residues. Per germline, CDR1 GTSNPN and CDR2 SVGIG (reference sequence). DNA of the CDR3: TGTGCCTGGAGTGAGGGGGAGGGCCGGGGAGAGACCCAGTACTTC. It yields the protein CAWSEGEGRGETQYF.

The table lists this clonotype with many counts. V is TRBV6-4 and J is TRBJ2-5, with D unresolved. The V gene lost 0 bases and the J gene lost 4 bases, with 9 bases spanning the gap. Germline CDR1 is MRHNA and CDR2 is SNTAGT. The length of the CDR3 is 14 residues. This CDR3 reads CASSDSGLRETQYF. Written as DNA, the CDR3 is TGTGCCAGCAGTGACTCAGGGTTAAGAGAGACCCAGTACTTC.

J is TRBJ2-6 and V is TRBV29-1; D not resolved. The CDR3 has 13 residues. CDR1 and CDR2 from the germline V gene are SQVTM and ANQGSEA. With 7 bases removed from V and 3 bases from J, the gap between germline ends came to 10 bases. CDR3 amino acids: CSGQVDGANVLTF. The CDR3 nucleotides are TGCAGCGGGCAGGTAGATGGGGCCAACGTCCTGACTTTC.

This sequence joins TRBV24-1 and TRBJ1-1; a possible D gene is TRBD1 (6 bases). The CDR3 loop spans 13 amino acids. Per the germline V gene, CDR1 is KGHDR and CDR2 is SFDVKD. V lost 8 bases and J lost 2, with 11 bases in between. CDR3: CATNAGANTEAFF. CDR3 bases: TGTGCCACCAATGCGGGGGCTAACACTGAAGCTTTCTTT.

The chain uses TRBV2 and TRBJ2-2; unclear D gene. CDR3 size: 14 residues. The ends were cut back, 5 bases at V and 4 bases at J, with 11 bases in the middle. Looked up from germline, CDR1 is SNHLY and CDR2 is FYNNEI. The CDR3 region has the DNA TGTGCCAGCAGTCATGTAGTTCGCACCGGGGAGCTGTTTTTT. Encoded protein: CASSHVVRTGELFF.

By its share, this clonotype is medium-sized. CDR3 in DNA: TGTGCCAGTAGTACAGCAACAGACTATGGCTACACCTTC. Protein sequence: CASSTATDYGYTF. The rearrangement joins TRBV19 to TRBJ1-2, with unresolved D. This CDR3 spans 13 amino acids. V was shortened by 4 bases and J by 3 bases, with 9 bases between the two germline ends. Per germline, CDR1 LNHDA and CDR2 SQIVND (reference sequence). Full variable domain (outside the CDR3, taken from reference TRBV19 and TRBJ1-2): DGGITQSPKYLFRKEGQNVTLSCEQNLNHDAMYWYRQDPGQGLRLIYYSQIVNDFQKGDIAEGYSVSREKKESFPLTVTSAQKNPTAFYLCASSTATDYGYTFGSGTRLTVV.

Turning to this clonotype: A read error may account for a junction end that differs from germline. The chain joins TRBV20-1 to TRBJ2-2; 13 bases fit TRBD2. The CDR3 sequence is 17 residues long. Germline CDR1 and CDR2: DFQATT and SNEGSKA (reference sequence). The CDR3 is CSTRTSGGATNSGELFF. As DNA, the CDR3 is TGCAGTACCCGGACTAGCGGGGGCGCCACGAACTCCGGGGAGCTGTTTTTT.

This clonotype was detected ten times or more. The chain joins TRBV2 to TRBJ2-3; D is ambiguous. CDR1 and CDR2 (germline): SNHLY, FYNNEI. The CDR3 contains 16 residues. V was trimmed by 3 bases and J by 0 bases, leaving 13 bases between them. CDR3: CASSEIIAASTDTQYF. CDR3 in DNA: TGTGCCAGCAGTGAGATAATAGCAGCTAGCACAGATACGCAGTATTTT.

This clonotype was counted at least ten times. The chain couples TRBV7-6 to TRBJ2-5, with D uncertain. The CDR3 totals 13 residues. Germline CDR1 reads SGHVS; CDR2 reads FNYEAQ. V lost 4 bases, J lost 7 bases, and 13 bases lay in between. CDR3 loop: CASSSTPTVTQYF. The DNA of the CDR3 is TGTGCCAGCAGCTCCACTCCTACAGTGACCCAGTACTTC.

By sample share, this clonotype is medium-sized. The chain links TRBV7-2 to TRBJ1-2, with D unresolved. CDR3 length: 8 residues. From germline, CDR1 is SGHTA and CDR2 FQGNSA. V gave up 7 bases and J gave up 6 bases, with 0 bases separating them. CDR3 sequence (DNA): TGTGCCAGCAATGGCTACACCTTC. Translation gives CASNGYTF. Filled out from reference TRBV7-2 and TRBJ1-2, the complete variable domain reads GAGVSQSPSNKVTEKGKDVELRCDPISGHTALYWYRQSLGQGLEFLIYFQGNSAPDKSGLPSDRFSAERTGGSVSTLTIQRTQQEDSAVYLCASNGYTFGSGTRLTVV.

The chain recombines TRBV20-1 with TRBJ2-5; no reliable D call. Deletions cut 0 bases from V and 4 bases from J, with 6 bases between. The CDR3 is 12 amino acids. Germline assignment: CDR1 DFQATT and CDR2 SNEGSKA (reference sequence). The CDR3 loop is CSARDDRETQYF. Written as DNA, the CDR3 is TGCAGTGCTAGAGACGACCGAGAGACCCAGTACTTC.

The V and J genes are TRBV20-1 and TRBJ2-3; 13 bases align to TRBD2. V shed 1 base and J 6 bases; nucleotides not matched to a gene: 10. The germline gives CDR1 DFQATT, CDR2 SNEGSKA (reference sequence). The CDR3 consists of 17 residues. The CDR3 here is CSARGGTSGTKVDTQYF. In nucleotides, the CDR3 is TGCAGTGCTAGAGGGGGGACTAGCGGGACCAAGGTGGATACGCAGTATTTT.

In its sample, this clonotype was seen many times. The J gene is TRBJ2-3, the V gene TRBV7-9; perhaps TRBD2 as D (5 bases). The V end lost 1 base, the J end lost 3 bases, and 11 bases lay between the germline ends. Germline-derived CDR1 and CDR2 are SEHNR and FQNEAQ (reference sequence). This CDR3 is built from 15 residues. DNA of the CDR3: TGTGCCAGCAGCTTAGGGGGAGTAAGGACAGATACGCAGTATTTT. Translating gives CASSLGGVRTDTQYF.

V and J are TRBV15 and TRBJ2-1, with TRBD2 matching over 7 bases. Trimming at V came to 4 bases and at J to 10 bases, leaving 4 bases not matched to a gene. Germline V gene data show CDR1 as LNHNV and CDR2 as YYDKDF (reference sequence). This CDR3 has 12 amino acids. The CDR3 protein is CATSKTGGEQFF. As DNA, the CDR3 is TGTGCCACCAGCAAAACCGGGGGGGAGCAGTTCTTC. Complete variable domain (other parts from reference TRBV15 and TRBJ2-1): DAMVIQNPRYQVTQFGKPVTLSCSQTLNHNVMYWYQQKSSQAPKLLFHYYDKDFNNEADTPDNFQSRRPNTSFCFLDIRSPGLGDTAMYLCATSKTGGEQFFGPGTRLTVL.

The rearrangement joins TRBV10-2 to TRBJ2-3; TRBD2 matches 7 bases. Per the germline V gene, CDR1 is WSHSY and CDR2 is SAAADI. J gave up 2 bases and V 8 bases, and 16 bases lay outside the gene matches. The CDR3 is made up of 17 amino acids. Written as DNA, the CDR3 is TGCGCCAGCGGGGGGGGTCGGGGCTATGGCTACACAGATACGCAGTATTTT. Protein: CASGGGRGYGYTDTQYF.

This clonotype was counted ten times or more. V gene TRBV5-1 combines with J gene TRBJ2-7, with 13 bases aligning to TRBD2. V lost 0 bases to trimming and J lost 2 bases; unmatched junction nucleotides: 5. Germline values: CDR1 SGHRS, CDR2 YFSETQ. This CDR3 spans 17 amino acids. CDR3 DNA sequence: TGCGCCAGCAGCTTGGAGGGGACTAGCGGGGCAACCTACGAGCAGTACTTC. Residues: CASSLEGTSGATYEQYF.

V gene TRBV7-2 combines with J gene TRBJ1-5, with no clear D. Germline assignment: CDR1 SGHTA and CDR2 FQGNSA. The CDR3 covers 15 residues. V dropped 5 bases and J dropped 1 base, with 12 bases sitting between them. CDR3 nucleotide sequence: TGTGCCAGCAGCCCTAGCGGGGTAAGCAATCAGCCCCAGCATTTT. As protein: CASSPSGVSNQPQHF.

This clonotype was seen ten or more times. The CDR3 spells CASSFPTGWVYEQFF. CDR3 bases: TGTGCCAGCAGCTTCCCGACAGGGTGGGTCTATGAGCAGTTCTTC. The chain joins TRBV7-9 to TRBJ2-1; 7 bases are a match to TRBD1. Trimming removed 3 bases from V and 8 bases from J; junction bases left unmatched: 10. Germline CDR1 is SEHNR and CDR2 is FQNEAQ (reference sequence). The CDR3 extends over 15 amino acids.

This clonotype was detected a few times. The rearrangement links TRBV20-1 to TRBJ2-1; D remains ambiguous. The CDR3 sequence is 11 residues long. Trimming took off 2 bases at V and 10 bases at J, with 9 bases between the two ends. The germline V gene has CDR1 DFQATT and CDR2 SNEGSKA (reference sequence). CDR3 nucleotides: TGCAGTGCTAGACTAGTTTGGGAGCAGTTCTTC. It codes for CSARLVWEQFF.

This clonotype has at least ten counts. The rearrangement links TRBV6-5 to TRBJ1-2; 7 nucleotides agree with TRBD1. V dropped 6 bases and J dropped 8; count of bases not matched to a gene: 15. The CDR3 is made up of 15 amino acids. Germline-derived CDR1 and CDR2 are MNHEY and SVGAGI. CDR3 residues: CASSQIRDSVEGYTF. CDR3 in DNA: TGTGCCAGCAGCCAAATCAGGGACAGCGTAGAAGGCTACACCTTC.